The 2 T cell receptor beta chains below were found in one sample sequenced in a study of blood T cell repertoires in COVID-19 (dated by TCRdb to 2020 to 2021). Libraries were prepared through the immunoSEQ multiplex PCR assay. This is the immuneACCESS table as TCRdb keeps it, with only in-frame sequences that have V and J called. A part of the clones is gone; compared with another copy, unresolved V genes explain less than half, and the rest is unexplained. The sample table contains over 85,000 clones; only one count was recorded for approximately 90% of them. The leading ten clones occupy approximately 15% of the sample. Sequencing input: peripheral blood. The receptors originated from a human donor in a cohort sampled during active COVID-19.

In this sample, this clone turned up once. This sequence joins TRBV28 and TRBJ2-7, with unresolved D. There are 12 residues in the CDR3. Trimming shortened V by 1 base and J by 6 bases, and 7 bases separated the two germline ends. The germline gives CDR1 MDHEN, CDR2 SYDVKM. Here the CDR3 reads CASSLSQIEQYF. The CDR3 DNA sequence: TGTGCCAGCAGTTTATCACAGATCGAGCAGTACTTC.

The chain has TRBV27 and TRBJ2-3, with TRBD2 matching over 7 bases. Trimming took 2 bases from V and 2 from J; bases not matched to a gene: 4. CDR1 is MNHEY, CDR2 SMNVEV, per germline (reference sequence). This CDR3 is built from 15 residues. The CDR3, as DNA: TGTGCCAGCAGTTTAGGCCTAGCGGACACAGATACGCAGTATTTT. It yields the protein CASSLGLADTDTQYF.